The 13 T cell receptor beta chains below were found in one sample sequenced in a study of T cell changes during pregnancy in multiple sclerosis. Assay: immunoSEQ multiplex PCR; the TCRdb copy retains only in-frame clones and omits some. This table has about 36,000 clones, around nine tenths appearing once. Sequencing was performed on CD4+ T cells from peripheral blood mononuclear cells, taken in the first trimester of pregnancy. All receptors come from a female donor with multiple sclerosis, enrolled in a pregnancy study.

V is TRBV28 and J is TRBJ2-7, with a possible D match to TRBD2 (6 bases). In germline, CDR1 is MDHEN, CDR2 SYDVKM. Trimming left V 2 bases short and J 10 bases short, with 18 bases between. This CDR3 has 14 amino acids. CDR3 sequence reads: CASSLGLGGRGQYF. Written as DNA, the CDR3 is TGTGCCAGCAGTTTAGGGTTGGGGGGTCGTGGACAGTACTTC.

This sequence joins TRBV19 and TRBJ1-5, with D tentatively TRBD1 (5 bases). CDR1 and CDR2 from the germline V gene are LNHDA and SQIVND (reference sequence). The CDR3 consists of 14 residues. V lost 7 bases to trimming and J lost 6 bases, with 16 bases between them. The CDR3 reads CASNGGEWGQPQHF. CDR3 in DNA: TGTGCCAGTAATGGGGGGGAATGGGGTCAGCCCCAGCATTTT.

The rearrangement links TRBV27 to TRBJ2-1; the match to TRBD1 covers 8 bases. Germline CDR1 MNHEY, CDR2 SMNVEV (reference sequence). Germline trimming cut 6 bases from V and 0 bases from J; bases unmatched to any gene: 10. CDR3 size: 17 residues. CDR3 protein: CASRPTTGESSYNEQFF. The CDR3 nucleotides are TGTGCCAGCAGACCAACGACAGGGGAGAGCTCCTACAATGAGCAGTTCTTC.

The chain joins TRBV9 to TRBJ1-2; 7 nucleotides line up with TRBD1. This CDR3 comprises 15 residues. In germline, CDR1 is SGDLS, CDR2 YYNGEE. The V segment lost 2 bases and the J segment 3 bases; nucleotides outside the gene matches: 7. CDR3 coding DNA: TGTGCCAGCAGCGTCGGGGGCAGGGGGGACTATGGCTACACCTTC. Translating it yields CASSVGGRGDYGYTF.

The V call is TRBV19, the J call TRBJ2-5, with TRBD2 matching over 9 bases. Germline loops: CDR1 LNHDA, CDR2 SQIVND (reference sequence). The J segment lost 2 bases and the V segment lost 6 bases, leaving 4 bases of the junction unmatched. This CDR3 is built from 14 residues. The CDR3 region is CASRLAGGQETQYF. As DNA, the CDR3 is TGTGCCAGTAGACTAGCGGGTGGTCAAGAGACCCAGTACTTC.

This clone was observed once. V and J are TRBV10-3 and TRBJ1-1; no reliable D call. The CDR3 is made up of 15 amino acids. The V gene lost 3 bases and the J gene lost 1 base, with 12 bases spanning the gap. CDR1 and CDR2 (germline): ENHRY, SYGVKD. For the CDR3, the DNA is TGTGCCATCAGTGATCCCTCTCGGGGGAACACTGAAGCTTTCTTT. Translation: CAISDPSRGNTEAFF.

The J gene is TRBJ2-3, the V gene TRBV2; D may be TRBD1 (5 bases). Germline V gene lookup returns CDR1 SNHLY and CDR2 FYNNEI. V was shortened by 11 bases and J by 0 bases, with 18 bases between the two germline ends. The CDR3 length is 15 residues. CDR3 sequence reads: CAPGRTHASTDTQYF. The DNA for the CDR3 is TGTGCCCCCGGGCGGACACACGCTAGCACAGATACGCAGTATTTT.

V usage is TRBV7-8 and J usage is TRBJ2-1; D is unresolved. Germline assignment: CDR1 SGHVS and CDR2 FQNEAQ. The CDR3 consists of 15 residues. V was trimmed by 5 bases and J by 5 bases, leaving 16 bases between them. CDR3 DNA sequence: TGTGCCAGCAGCCCTCGACTGGTGGCTAACAATGAGCAGTTCTTC. Amino acid sequence: CASSPRLVANNEQFF.

The chain employs TRBV10-3 and TRBJ2-2; 10 bases line up with TRBD1. Germline V lookup: CDR1 ENHRY, CDR2 SYGVKD. Germline trimming cut 7 bases from V and 4 bases from J; bases unmatched to any gene: 9. The CDR3 has 16 residues. CDR3 nucleotides: TGTGCCATCACCTTGGGACAGGGGCGCTTCACCGGGGAGCTGTTTTTT. Its translation: CAITLGQGRFTGELFF.

The V and J genes are TRBV7-3 and TRBJ2-2; D may be TRBD1 (5 bases). Trimming left V 5 bases short and J 0 bases short, with 13 bases between. The CDR3 extends over 16 amino acids. Germline CDR1 SGHTA, CDR2 FQGTGA. The CDR3 reads CASSPTTVPNTGELFF. The CDR3 DNA follows: TGTGCCAGCAGCCCGACGACAGTTCCGAACACCGGGGAGCTGTTTTTT.

The chain has TRBV9 and TRBJ1-3, with D possibly TRBD1 on 5 matching bases. Germline-derived CDR1 and CDR2 are SGDLS and YYNGEE. The CDR3 is 18 residues long. Trimming removed 0 bases at V and 0 bases at J, with 16 bases between. The CDR3 region is CASSVATRGLSSGNTIYF. The CDR3 DNA reads as TGTGCCAGCAGCGTAGCTACAAGGGGTCTGAGCTCTGGAAACACCATATATTTT.

CDR3 protein: CASSLVFSEKLFF. DNA of the CDR3: TGTGCCAGCAGCTTGGTGTTCTCGGAAAAACTGTTTTTT. The rearrangement joins TRBV5-6 to TRBJ1-4; D remains unclear. V was clipped by 0 bases and J by 8 bases, with 8 bases between them. Germline V gene data show CDR1 as SGHDT and CDR2 as YYEEEE. The CDR3 sequence is 13 residues long.

This clone was seen a few times. The chain has TRBV10-3 and TRBJ1-6, with TRBD1 matching over 10 bases. Germline CDR1 and CDR2: ENHRY and SYGVKD. The CDR3 extends over 15 amino acids. Trimming cost V 0 bases and J 10 bases; bases outside gene matches: 3. In nucleotides, the CDR3 is TGTGCCATCAGTGAGTCGGGACAGGGGAACTCACCCCTCCACTTT. Translation gives CAISESGQGNSPLHF.